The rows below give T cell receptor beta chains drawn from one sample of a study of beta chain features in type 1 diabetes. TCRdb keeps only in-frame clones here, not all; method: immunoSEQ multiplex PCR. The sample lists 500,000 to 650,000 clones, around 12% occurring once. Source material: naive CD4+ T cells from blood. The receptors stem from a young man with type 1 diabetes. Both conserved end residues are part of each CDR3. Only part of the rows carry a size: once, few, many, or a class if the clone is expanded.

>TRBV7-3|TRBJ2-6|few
CASSQVYSGANVLTF
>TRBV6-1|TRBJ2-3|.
CASSDSRTGTDTQYF
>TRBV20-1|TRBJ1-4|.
CSARGEEKLFF
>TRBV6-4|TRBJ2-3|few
CASSGSRAPTDTQYF
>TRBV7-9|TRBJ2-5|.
CASSLSGETQYF
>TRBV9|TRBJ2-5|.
CASSDPGQGMETQYF
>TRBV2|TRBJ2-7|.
CASSGGFTYEQYF
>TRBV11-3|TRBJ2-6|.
CASSSTGSGANVLTF
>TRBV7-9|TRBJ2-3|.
CASSLRLAGSTDTQYF
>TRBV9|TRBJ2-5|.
CASSAGTSGALETQYF
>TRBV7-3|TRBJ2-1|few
CASSPGTSGVDEQFF